This T cell receptor (beta chain) was found in a study of CD8 T cells in Susac syndrome. The V gene's germline CDR1 is SEHNR and CDR2 FQNEAQ (reference sequence). The CDR3 spans 14 residues. The V gene lost 3 bases and the J gene lost 4 bases, with 7 bases spanning the gap. The RNA, roughly 0.45 to 1 ug, was put through reverse transcription using random hexamers. TCRdb used MiXCR to reprocess the immunoSEQ multiplex PCR reads, holding one entry per CDR3 protein. The sample includes roughly 110,000 distinct CDR3 sequences, approximately 95% of them seen just once. V gene TRBV7-9 combines with J gene TRBJ2-6; D remains ambiguous. The clonotype originates from a human donor with Susac syndrome. The source material was CD8+ T cells from PBMCs. CDR3 sequence: CASSFPEGANVLTF. CDR3 bases: TGTGCCAGCAGCTTCCCCGAAGGGGCCAACGTCCTGACTTTC.